This is a list of T cell receptor beta chains from one sample in a study of beta chain features in type 1 diabetes. TCRdb's table, derived via immunoSEQ multiplex PCR, lists solely in-frame clones and lacks some. The table lists fewer than 650,000 clones, around 15% of them singletons. The sample comprised naive CD4+ T cells from blood. The source is a man between 18 and 35 years old in good health. The CDR3 runs from the conserved cysteine through the conserved F or W. A D gene is named only where the DNA matches it firmly. Clone size appears in some rows only: once, few, many, or a class for an expanded clone.

V	D	size	J	DNA	CDR3
TRBV7-9	-	many	TRBJ1-5	TGTGCCAGCAGCTTTGATGGGATTCCGCCCCAGCATTTT	CASSFDGIPPQHF
TRBV28	-	few	TRBJ1-1	TGTGCCAGCAGTTTCAGGTCTGAAGCTTTCTTT	CASSFRSEAFF
TRBV5-1	TRBD2	-	TRBJ2-7	TGCGCCAGCAGCTTGGAGACCGGGACTAGCGGGATCTCCTACGAGCAGTACTTC	CASSLETGTSGISYEQYF
TRBV2	TRBD1	-	TRBJ1-5	TGTGCCAGCAGTGAGAACAGGGGAAATCAGCCCCAGCATTTT	CASSENRGNQPQHF
TRBV7-6	TRBD1	few	TRBJ2-7	TGTGCCAGCAGCGACCACAGGGGGCCCTCCATCTACGAGCAGTACTTC	CASSDHRGPSIYEQYF
TRBV13	TRBD2	-	TRBJ2-3	TGTGCCAGCAGCTTAGGAGACCCTCTCGAGTGGCGGAGCGGGGCGGATACGCAGTATTTT	CASSLGDPLEWRSGADTQYF
TRBV19	-	few	TRBJ1-5	TGTGCCAGTAGTAGCAGGGTTCAGCCCCAGCATTTT	CASSSRVQPQHF
TRBV11-2	-	few	TRBJ1-2	TGTGCCAGCAGGGGATTCCTTCTTGCCCTCAATGGCTACACCTTC	CASRGFLLALNGYTF
TRBV29-1	-	-	TRBJ2-5	TGCAGCGTTGAGGGTCCCACACTCCAAGAGACCCAGTACTTC	CSVEGPTLQETQYF
TRBV10-3	TRBD2	-	TRBJ2-1	TGTGCCACGGGGACTAGCGGGGCTCAGCAGTTCTTC	CATGTSGAQQFF
TRBV6-5	-	-	TRBJ2-1	TGTGCCAGCAGTTACTTCAGGGGAAGGCCTAATGAGCAGTTCTTC	CASSYFRGRPNEQFF
TRBV7-6	-	few	TRBJ2-7	TGTGCCAGCAGCTCGAACACATACGAGCAGTACTTC	CASSSNTYEQYF
TRBV28	-	-	TRBJ1-5	TGTGGGGGGGGGCTTAGCAATCAGCCCCAGCATTTT	CGGGLSNQPQHF
TRBV9	TRBD2	-	TRBJ2-1	TGTGCCAGCAGCGTGCCGACTAGCGGGGGGAATCAGTTCTTC	CASSVPTSGGNQFF
TRBV29-1	TRBD2	-	TRBJ2-3	TGCAGCGTTAAAAAGACTAGCGGGAGTCGGGATACGCAGTATTTT	CSVKKTSGSRDTQYF
TRBV5-1	TRBD1	-	TRBJ2-3	TGCGCCAGCAGCAAGCCCGGGACAGGGAGCACAGATACGCAGTATTTT	CASSKPGTGSTDTQYF